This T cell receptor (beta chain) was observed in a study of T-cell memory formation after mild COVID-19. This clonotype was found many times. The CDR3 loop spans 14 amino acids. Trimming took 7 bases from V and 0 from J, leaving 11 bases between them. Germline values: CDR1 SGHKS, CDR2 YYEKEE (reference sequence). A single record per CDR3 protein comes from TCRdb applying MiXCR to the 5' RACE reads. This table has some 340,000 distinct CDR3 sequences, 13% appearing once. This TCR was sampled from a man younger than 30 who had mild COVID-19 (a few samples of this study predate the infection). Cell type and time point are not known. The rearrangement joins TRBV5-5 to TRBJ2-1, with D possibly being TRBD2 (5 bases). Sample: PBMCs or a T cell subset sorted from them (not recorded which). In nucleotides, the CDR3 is TGTGCCAGCGCAGAGGGTGGCTCCTACAATGAGCAGTTCTTC. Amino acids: CASAEGGSYNEQFF.